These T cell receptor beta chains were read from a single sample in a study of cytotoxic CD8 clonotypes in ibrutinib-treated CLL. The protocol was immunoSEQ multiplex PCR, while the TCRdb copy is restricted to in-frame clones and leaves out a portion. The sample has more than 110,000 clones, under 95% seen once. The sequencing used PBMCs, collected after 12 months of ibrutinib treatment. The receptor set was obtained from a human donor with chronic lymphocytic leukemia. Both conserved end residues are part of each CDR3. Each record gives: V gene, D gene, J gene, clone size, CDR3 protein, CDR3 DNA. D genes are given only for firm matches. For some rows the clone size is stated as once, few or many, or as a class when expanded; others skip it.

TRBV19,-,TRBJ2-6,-,CASSPGAKVGSGANVLTF,TGTGCCAGTAGCCCGGGGGCCAAGGTCGGCTCTGGGGCCAACGTCCTGACTTTC
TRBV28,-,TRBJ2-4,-,CASSLADLAKNIQYF,TGTGCCAGCAGTCTTGCGGATCTAGCCAAAAACATTCAGTACTTC
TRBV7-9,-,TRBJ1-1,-,CASSHWGGGVTEAFF,TGTGCCAGCAGCCATTGGGGGGGAGGAGTCACTGAAGCTTTCTTT
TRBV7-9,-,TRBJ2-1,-,CASSPRIRNSDYNEQFF,TGTGCCAGCAGCCCTCGTATCCGTAATAGCGACTACAATGAGCAGTTCTTC
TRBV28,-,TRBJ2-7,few,CASVRGYEQYF,TGTGCCAGCGTGCGAGGGTACGAGCAGTACTTC
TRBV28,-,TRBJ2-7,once,CASSLSLQGAIPREQYF,TGTGCCAGCAGTTTATCCCTCCAGGGCGCCATCCCGCGTGAGCAGTACTTC
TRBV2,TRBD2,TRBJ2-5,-,CASSISGIETQYF,TGTGCCAGCAGTATTAGCGGGATTGAGACCCAGTACTTC
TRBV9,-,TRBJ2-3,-,CASSVGSGPTDTQYF,TGTGCCAGCAGCGTAGGCTCAGGCCCAACAGATACGCAGTATTTT
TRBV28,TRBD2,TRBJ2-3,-,CASSPRLAGGPDTQYF,TGTGCCAGCAGCCCGAGACTAGCGGGAGGGCCTGATACGCAGTATTTT
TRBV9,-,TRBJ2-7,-,CASSSTWSWGQYF,TGTGCCAGCAGCTCCACATGGTCCTGGGGCCAGTACTTC
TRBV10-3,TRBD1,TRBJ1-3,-,CAISERQGAGNTIYF,TGTGCCATCAGTGAGAGACAGGGGGCAGGAAACACCATATATTTT
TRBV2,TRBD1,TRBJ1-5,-,CASSPRTGTYSNQPQHF,TGTGCCAGCAGTCCCCGGACAGGAACTTATAGCAATCAGCCCCAGCATTTT
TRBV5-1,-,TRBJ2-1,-,CASVGGESTSSYNEQFF,TGCGCCAGCGTTGGGGGTGAGAGCACAAGCTCCTACAATGAGCAGTTCTTC
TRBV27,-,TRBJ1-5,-,CASRYGNQPQHF,TGTGCCAGCAGATATGGCAATCAGCCCCAGCATTTT
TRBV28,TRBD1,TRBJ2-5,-,CASTTDGTGGIETQYF,TGTGCCAGCACCACGGACGGGACAGGGGGCATAGAGACCCAGTACTTC
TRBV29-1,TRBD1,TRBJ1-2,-,CSVDESRGTGGSRLYGYTF,TGCAGCGTTGACGAGAGTCGTGGGACAGGGGGCTCTAGGCTCTATGGCTACACCTTC
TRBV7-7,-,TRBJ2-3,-,CASTPLGTGTDTQYF,TGTGCTAGCACCCCTTTAGGTACAGGCACAGATACGCAGTATTTT
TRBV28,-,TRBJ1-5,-,CASSFDNQPQHF,TGTGCCAGCAGTTTCGACAATCAGCCCCAGCATTTT
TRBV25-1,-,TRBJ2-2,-,CASSDHRVGGTGELFF,TGTGCCAGCAGTGACCACAGGGTCGGGGGCACCGGGGAGCTGTTTTTT
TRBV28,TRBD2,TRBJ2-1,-,CASSPGLAGVGEQFF,TGTGCCAGCAGTCCGGGACTAGCGGGAGTGGGTGAGCAGTTCTTC
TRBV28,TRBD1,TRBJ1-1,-,CASSPRGQGMYTEAFF,TGTGCCAGCAGCCCTAGGGGACAGGGAATGTACACTGAAGCTTTCTTT
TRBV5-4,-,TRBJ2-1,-,CASSPGGQISPNEQFF,TGTGCCAGCAGCCCCGGAGGCCAAATTAGTCCCAATGAGCAGTTCTTC
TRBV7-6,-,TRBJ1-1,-,CASSELGGYTEAFF,TGTGCCAGCAGCGAATTGGGGGGGTACACTGAAGCTTTCTTT
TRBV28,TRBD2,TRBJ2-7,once,CASSFRLAGAGEQYF,TGTGCCAGCAGTTTTCGGCTAGCGGGAGCTGGCGAGCAGTACTTC
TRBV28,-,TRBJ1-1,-,CASSPTLGQQNTEAFF,TGTGCCAGCAGCCCAACCCTGGGACAACAGAACACTGAAGCTTTCTTT
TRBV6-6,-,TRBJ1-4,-,CASRIGAGEEKLFF,TGTGCCAGCAGAATCGGGGCAGGGGAAGAAAAACTGTTTTTT
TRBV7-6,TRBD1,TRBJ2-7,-,CASSRTGPLGEQYF,TGTGCCAGCAGCAGGACAGGGCCCTTGGGGGAGCAGTACTTC
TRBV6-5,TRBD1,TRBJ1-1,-,CASRDRGYTEAFF,TGTGCCAGCAGGGACAGGGGCTACACTGAAGCTTTCTTT
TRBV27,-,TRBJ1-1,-,CASSSLTSRGNTEAFF,TGTGCCAGCAGTTCCTTAACTAGTAGGGGGAACACTGAAGCTTTCTTT
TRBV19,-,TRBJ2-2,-,CASSIPGGELFF,TGTGCCAGTAGTATACCAGGCGGGGAGCTGTTTTTT
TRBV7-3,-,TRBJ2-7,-,CASSLTGGGVYEQYF,TGTGCCAGCAGCTTAACGGGGGGAGGTGTCTACGAGCAGTACTTC
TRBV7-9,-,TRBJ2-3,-,CASSLVRGGSTDTQYF,TGTGCCAGCAGCTTAGTAAGAGGGGGATCCACAGATACGCAGTATTTT
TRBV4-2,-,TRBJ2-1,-,CASSQSGSGLPYSEQFF,TGTGCCAGCAGCCAGAGTGGATCGGGACTCCCCTACAGTGAGCAGTTCTTC
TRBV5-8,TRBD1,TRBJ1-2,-,CASGTRQGYYGYTF,TGTGCCAGCGGGACCCGACAGGGCTACTATGGCTACACCTTC
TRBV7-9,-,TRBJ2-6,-,CASAASGANVLTF,TGTGCCAGCGCGGCCTCTGGGGCCAACGTCCTGACTTTC
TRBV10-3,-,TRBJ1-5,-,CATHAGFDQPQHF,TGTGCCACCCATGCAGGGTTCGATCAGCCCCAGCATTTT
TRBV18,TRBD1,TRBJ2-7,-,CASSGTGGQRPTYEQYF,TGTGCCAGCTCGGGGACAGGGGGCCAAAGACCGACCTACGAGCAGTACTTC
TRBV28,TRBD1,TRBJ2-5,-,CASSSRGSRETQYF,TGTGCCAGCAGTTCCAGGGGGTCTAGGGAGACCCAGTACTTC
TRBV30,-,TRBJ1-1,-,CAWSRGMNTEAFF,TGTGCCTGGAGTCGGGGGATGAACACTGAAGCTTTCTTT
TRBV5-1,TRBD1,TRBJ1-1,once,CASRDDRANTEAFF,TGCGCCAGCAGAGACGACAGGGCGAACACTGAAGCTTTCTTT
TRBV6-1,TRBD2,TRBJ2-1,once,CASSERASGSTEQFF,TGTGCCAGCAGTGAACGGGCTAGCGGGAGTACCGAGCAGTTCTTC
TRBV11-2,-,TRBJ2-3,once,CASSRTGQQDSTDTQYF,TGTGCCAGCAGTCGGACGGGACAACAAGATAGCACAGATACGCAGTATTTT
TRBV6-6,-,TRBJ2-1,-,CASSLTYNEQFF,TGTGCCAGCAGCCTGACCTACAATGAGCAGTTCTTC
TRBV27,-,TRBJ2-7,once,CASSLSRAPLGEQYF,TGTGCCAGCAGTTTATCGAGGGCCCCCCTCGGCGAGCAGTACTTC
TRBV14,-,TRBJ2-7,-,CASSQSYEQYF,TGTGCCAGCAGCCAGAGCTACGAGCAGTACTTC
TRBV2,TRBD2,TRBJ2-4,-,CASSSIAGERGYIQYF,TGTGCCAGCAGTTCAATAGCGGGAGAGCGGGGGTACATTCAGTACTTC
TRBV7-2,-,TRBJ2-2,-,CASSFLGNTGELFF,TGTGCCAGCAGCTTCTTGGGGAACACCGGGGAGCTGTTTTTT
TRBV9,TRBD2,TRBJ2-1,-,CASSVATSGSNEQFF,TGTGCCAGCAGCGTAGCAACTAGCGGGTCCAATGAGCAGTTCTTC
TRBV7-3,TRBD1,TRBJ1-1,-,CASSADRGTEAFF,TGTGCCAGCAGCGCCGACAGGGGTACTGAAGCTTTCTTT
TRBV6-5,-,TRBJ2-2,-,CASSYISTGELFF,TGTGCCAGCAGTTACATTTCCACCGGGGAGCTGTTTTTT
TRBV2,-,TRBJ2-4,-,CASSGSGDIQYF,TGTGCCAGCAGTGGATCGGGGGACATTCAGTACTTC
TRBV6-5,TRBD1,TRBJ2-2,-,CASSYRGTGNIGELFF,TGTGCCAGCAGTTACAGGGGGACAGGGAACATCGGGGAGCTGTTTTTT
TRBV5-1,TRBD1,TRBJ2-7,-,CASSLGQGIPYEQYF,TGCGCCAGCAGCTTGGGACAGGGGATCCCCTACGAGCAGTACTTC
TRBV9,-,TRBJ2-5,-,CASSPPTNRETQYF,TGTGCCAGCAGTCCGCCGACCAACCGGGAGACCCAGTACTTC